This TCR beta chain is drawn from a study of blood T cell repertoires in COVID-19. Study overall: Sites across the United States, Italy and Spain contributed samples from acute and convalescent COVID-19. Sources were T cells, B-cell-depleted T cells, or PBMCs; the material itself was cDNA or gDNA.

Germline V gene lookup returns CDR1 MNHEY and CDR2 SVGAGI. Losses at the gene ends were 6 bases for V and 7 bases for J; bases not matched to a gene: 9. The CDR3 is 15 residues long. In the authors' methods: Amplified reference gene primers provided the basis for estimating nucleated cell counts. Produced via immunoSEQ multiplex PCR; TCRdb's table is partial and in-frame only. V, J and clone size are taken as reported in that table, and D and trimming were inferred from the DNA itself. The sample contains some 120,000 clones, more than 70% of which appear only once. The count of this clone is one. The rearrangement uses TRBV6-5 and TRBJ1-6; the match to TRBD1 covers 7 bases. What was sequenced was peripheral blood. The TCR was taken from a man between 70 and 80 years old with acute or convalescent COVID-19. The chain's CDR3 is CASRIMTGFNSPLHF. As DNA, the CDR3 is TGTGCCAGCAGGATCATGACAGGGTTCAATTCACCCCTCCACTTT.